Sequencing of this TCR beta chain was carried out in a study of T cell repertoires in cytomegalovirus infection. Study information: Public TCR beta signatures were indicative of both CMV infection and a matching HLA type. Regarding the study as a whole: Ex vivo responses were dominated by HLA-C-restricted CMV-specific TCR beta clonotypes.

TCRdb independently ran MiXCR on the reads; one entry per CDR3 protein. The profile covers over 250,000 distinct CDR3 sequences, with 22% appearing a single time and 15% to 20% taken by the ten largest. About this clonotype: Its target is unknown.

V lost 8 bases to trimming and J lost 0 bases; unmatched junction nucleotides: 6. Germline CDR1 SEHNR, CDR2 FQNEAQ (reference sequence). The CDR3 consists of 15 residues. Sequencing used cultured PBMCs, obtained from culture after CMV antigen stimulation. V and J are TRBV7-9 and TRBJ1-3, with 8 positions matching TRBD1. This TCR was sampled from a human donor in good health (CMV status not recorded). Some clones in this sample may be carry-over from other donors' samples. This CDR3 reads CASETGEASGNTIYF. The CDR3 DNA is TGTGCCAGCGAGACAGGGGAAGCCTCTGGAAACACCATATATTTT.